This T cell receptor (beta chain) emerged from a study of cytomegalovirus exposure and HLA in healthy donors. V gave up 3 bases and J gave up 3 bases, with 11 bases separating them. Looked up from germline, CDR1 is KGHSH and CDR2 is LQKENI. There are 15 residues in the CDR3. Regarding the study as a whole: Later analysis identified several of the most significant clusters that appeared linked to common viral pathogens. Within the data, a cluster of highly shared sequence variants was likely a sequencing artifact. The classifier, whose performance was assessed in both the original and validation cohorts, reportedly diagnosed cytomegalovirus status with high specificity and sensitivity. Available immune exposure information covered CMV serostatus only.

Note on this clone: Its antigen is undetermined.

The PCR used 60 Vbeta and 13 Jbeta primers. Clones were sequenced by immunoSEQ multiplex PCR, and TCRdb holds only the in-frame ones, with some missing. The table has 95,000 to 130,000 clones, 81% seen once. The sample consisted of PBMCs. The receptor was isolated from a woman younger than 45 in good health and CMV-seronegative. This sequence joins TRBV18 and TRBJ1-4; D unresolved. The CDR3 loop is CASSPRGGPNEKLFF. The CDR3 DNA follows: TGTGCCAGCTCACCCCGGGGTGGGCCTAATGAAAAACTGTTTTTT.